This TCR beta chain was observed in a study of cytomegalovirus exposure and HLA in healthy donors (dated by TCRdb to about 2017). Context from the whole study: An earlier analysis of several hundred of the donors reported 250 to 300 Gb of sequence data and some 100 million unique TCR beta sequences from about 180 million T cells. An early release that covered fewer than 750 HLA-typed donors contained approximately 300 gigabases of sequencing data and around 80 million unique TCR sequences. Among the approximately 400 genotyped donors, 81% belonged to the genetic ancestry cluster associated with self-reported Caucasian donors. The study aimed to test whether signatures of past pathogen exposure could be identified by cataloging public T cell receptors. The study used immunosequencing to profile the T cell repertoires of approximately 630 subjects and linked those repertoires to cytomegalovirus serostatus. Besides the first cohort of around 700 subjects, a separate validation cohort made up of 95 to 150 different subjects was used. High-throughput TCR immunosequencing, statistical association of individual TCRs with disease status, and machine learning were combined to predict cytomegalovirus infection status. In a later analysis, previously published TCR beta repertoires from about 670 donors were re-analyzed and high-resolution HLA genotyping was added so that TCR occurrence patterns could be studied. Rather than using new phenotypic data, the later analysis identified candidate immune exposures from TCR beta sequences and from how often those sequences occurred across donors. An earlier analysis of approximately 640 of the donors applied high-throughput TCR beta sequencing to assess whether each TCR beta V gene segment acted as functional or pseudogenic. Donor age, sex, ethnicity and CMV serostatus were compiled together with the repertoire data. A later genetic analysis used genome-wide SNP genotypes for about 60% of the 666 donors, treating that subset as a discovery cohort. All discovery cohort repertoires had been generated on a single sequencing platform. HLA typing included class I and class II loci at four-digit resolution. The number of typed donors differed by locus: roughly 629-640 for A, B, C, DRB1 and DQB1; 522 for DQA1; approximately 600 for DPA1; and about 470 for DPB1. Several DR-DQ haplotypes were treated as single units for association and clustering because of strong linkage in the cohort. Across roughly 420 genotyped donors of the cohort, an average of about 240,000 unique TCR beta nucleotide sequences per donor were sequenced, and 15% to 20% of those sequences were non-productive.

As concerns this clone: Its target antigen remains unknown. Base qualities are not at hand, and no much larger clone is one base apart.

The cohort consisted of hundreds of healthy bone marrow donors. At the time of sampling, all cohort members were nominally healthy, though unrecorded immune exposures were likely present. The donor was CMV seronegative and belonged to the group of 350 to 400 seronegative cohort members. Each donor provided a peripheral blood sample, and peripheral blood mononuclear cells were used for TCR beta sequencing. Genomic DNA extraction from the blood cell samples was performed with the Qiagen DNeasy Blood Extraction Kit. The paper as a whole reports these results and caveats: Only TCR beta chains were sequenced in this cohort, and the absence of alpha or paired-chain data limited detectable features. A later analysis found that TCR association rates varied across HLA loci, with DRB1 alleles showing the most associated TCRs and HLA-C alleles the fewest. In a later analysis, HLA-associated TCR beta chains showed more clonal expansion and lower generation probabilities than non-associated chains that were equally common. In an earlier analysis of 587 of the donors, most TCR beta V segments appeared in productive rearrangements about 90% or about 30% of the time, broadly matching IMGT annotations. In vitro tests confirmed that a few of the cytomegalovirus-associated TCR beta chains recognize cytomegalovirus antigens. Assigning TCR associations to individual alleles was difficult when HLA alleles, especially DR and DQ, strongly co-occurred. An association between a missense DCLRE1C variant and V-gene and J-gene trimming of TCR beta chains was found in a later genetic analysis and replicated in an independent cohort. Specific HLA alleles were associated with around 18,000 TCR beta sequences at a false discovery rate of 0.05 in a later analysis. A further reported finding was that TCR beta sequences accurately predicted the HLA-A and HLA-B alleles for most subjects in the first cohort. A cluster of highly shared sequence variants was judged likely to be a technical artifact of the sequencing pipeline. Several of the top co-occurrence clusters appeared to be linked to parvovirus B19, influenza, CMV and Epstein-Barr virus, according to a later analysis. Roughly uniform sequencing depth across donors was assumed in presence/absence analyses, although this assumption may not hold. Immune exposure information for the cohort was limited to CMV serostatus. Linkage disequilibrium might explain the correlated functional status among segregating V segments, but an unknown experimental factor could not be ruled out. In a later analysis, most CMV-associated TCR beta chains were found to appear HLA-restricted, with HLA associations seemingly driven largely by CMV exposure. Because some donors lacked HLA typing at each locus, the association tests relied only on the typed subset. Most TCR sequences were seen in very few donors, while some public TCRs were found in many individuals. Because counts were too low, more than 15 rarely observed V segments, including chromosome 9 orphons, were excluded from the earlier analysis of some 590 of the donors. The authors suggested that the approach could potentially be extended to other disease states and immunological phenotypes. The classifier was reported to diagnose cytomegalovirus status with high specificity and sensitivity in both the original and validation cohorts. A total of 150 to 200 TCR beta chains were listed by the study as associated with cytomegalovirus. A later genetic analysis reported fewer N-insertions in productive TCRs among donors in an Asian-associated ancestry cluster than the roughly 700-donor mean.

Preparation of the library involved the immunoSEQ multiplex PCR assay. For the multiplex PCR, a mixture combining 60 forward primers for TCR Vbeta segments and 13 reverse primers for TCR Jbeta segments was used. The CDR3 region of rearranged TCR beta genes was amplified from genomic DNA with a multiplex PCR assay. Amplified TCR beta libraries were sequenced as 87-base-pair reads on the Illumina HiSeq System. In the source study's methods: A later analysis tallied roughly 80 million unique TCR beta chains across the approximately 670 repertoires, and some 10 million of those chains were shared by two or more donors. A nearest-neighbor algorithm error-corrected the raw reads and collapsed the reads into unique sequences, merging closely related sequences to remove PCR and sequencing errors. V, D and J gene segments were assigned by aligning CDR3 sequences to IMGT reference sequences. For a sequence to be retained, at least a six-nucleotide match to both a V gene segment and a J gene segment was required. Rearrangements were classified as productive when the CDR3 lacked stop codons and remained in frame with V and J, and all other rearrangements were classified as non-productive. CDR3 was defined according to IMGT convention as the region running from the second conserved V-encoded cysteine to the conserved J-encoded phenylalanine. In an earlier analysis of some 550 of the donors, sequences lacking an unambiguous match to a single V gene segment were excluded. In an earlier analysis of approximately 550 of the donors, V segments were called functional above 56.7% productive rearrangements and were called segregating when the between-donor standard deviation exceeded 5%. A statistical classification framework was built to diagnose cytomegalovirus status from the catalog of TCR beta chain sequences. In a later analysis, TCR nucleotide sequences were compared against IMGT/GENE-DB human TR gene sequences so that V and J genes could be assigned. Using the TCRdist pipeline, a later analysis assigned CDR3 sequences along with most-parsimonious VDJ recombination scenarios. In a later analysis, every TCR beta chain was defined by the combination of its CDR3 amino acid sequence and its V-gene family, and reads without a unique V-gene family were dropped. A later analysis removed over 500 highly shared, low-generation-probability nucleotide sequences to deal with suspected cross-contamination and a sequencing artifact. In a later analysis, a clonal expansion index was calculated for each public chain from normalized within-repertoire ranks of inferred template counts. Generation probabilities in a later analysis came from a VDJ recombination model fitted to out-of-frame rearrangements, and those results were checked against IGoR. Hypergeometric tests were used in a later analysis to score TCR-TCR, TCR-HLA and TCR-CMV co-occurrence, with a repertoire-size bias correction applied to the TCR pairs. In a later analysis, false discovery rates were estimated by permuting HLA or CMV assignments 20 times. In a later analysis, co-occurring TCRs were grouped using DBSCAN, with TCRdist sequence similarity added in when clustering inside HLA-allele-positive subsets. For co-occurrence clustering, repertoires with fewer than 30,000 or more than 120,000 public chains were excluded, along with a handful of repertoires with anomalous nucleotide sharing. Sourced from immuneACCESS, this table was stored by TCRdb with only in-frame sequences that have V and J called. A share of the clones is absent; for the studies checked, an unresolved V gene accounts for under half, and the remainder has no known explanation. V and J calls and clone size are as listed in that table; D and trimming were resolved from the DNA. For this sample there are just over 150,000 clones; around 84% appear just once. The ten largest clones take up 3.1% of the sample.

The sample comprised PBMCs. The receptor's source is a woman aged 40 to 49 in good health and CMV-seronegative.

The CDR3 here reads CASSIGWGQGIYGYTF. The nucleotides are TGTGCCAGTAGTATCGGCTGGGGACAGGGGATCTATGGCTACACCTTC. Here the chain combines TRBV19 and TRBJ1-2; TRBD1 agrees with 10 junctional bases. CDR1 LNHDA and CDR2 SQIVND were looked up in the germline V gene (reference sequence). The CDR3, from cysteine to phenylalanine, totals 16 residues. Of the read, only the CDR3 DNA is kept; its 48 bases are in frame from base 1. Clipping removes 3 bases from V and 4 bases from J, with 8 as the unmatched junction base count.